This T cell receptor (beta chain) was sequenced in a study of T-cell reconstitution after alpha-beta-depleted transplantation in children. The junction had 4 bases not matched to a gene; V was cut back by 5 bases and J by 2 bases. Germline-derived CDR1 and CDR2 are MNHEY and SVGEGT. CDR3 length: 14 residues. Unique molecular identifiers were used to barcode this TCRbeta library. TCRdb re-derived calls from the PCR reads in MiXCR, one entry per CDR3 protein. The sample records approximately 640,000 distinct CDR3 sequences, roughly 17% being singletons. The clonotype was recovered from a human donor who donated a stem cell graft to a child with acute myeloid leukemia. The source material was PBMCs from the stem cell graft donor, sampled from the stem cell graft. The chain uses TRBV6-2 or TRBV6-3 and TRBJ2-3; 7 bases align to TRBD1. This CDR3 is CASSLGQDTDTQYF. DNA for the CDR3: TGTGCCAGCAGTCTCGGACAGGACACAGATACGCAGTATTTT.